Included here is one T cell receptor (beta chain) sequence, with context. Ten or more counts support this clonotype. Its specific antigen is unknown. Base qualities are not recorded, but no much larger clone differs from it by a single base. Cut back by 4 bases and 12 bases, the V and J ends lie 16 bases apart. The CDR3 holds 11 amino acids from the cysteine to the phenylalanine. The sequence is cut down to CDR3 DNA, 33 bases in frame from base 1. For CDR1 and CDR2, the germline V gene lists SQVTM and ANQGSEA. This record belongs to a study of T-cell reconstitution after alpha-beta-depleted transplantation in children (dated by TCRdb to 2016 to 2018). General notes on the study: Using TCR repertoire profiling, the study followed T-cell immune reconstitution in a quantitative way in children after TCRalphabeta/CD19-depleted allogeneic hematopoietic cell transplantation. The paper as a whole reports these results and caveats: In some patients, the high TCRbeta diversity seen at day 60 was put down to recipient T cells and intrathymic progenitors that had survived conditioning. The frequencies of hyperexpanded clones fell over the following months, and after one year, T-cell counts and TCRbeta diversity were mostly attributed to newly produced T cells. About two months after transplant, the apparently early recovery of alphabetaT-cell counts reportedly depended on just several hundred clones that had expanded rapidly and came from non-depleted graft cells.

Reading the label with the study, this specimen's treatment or condition is: allogeneic hematopoietic cell transplantation with graft depleted of TCRalphabeta T cells and CD19 B cells. TCRalphabeta/CD19-depleted allogeneic hematopoietic cell grafts were given to the transplant recipients, all of whom were children. Library preparation was by PCR. Instrument on record: Illumina HiSeq 2500. TCR library preparation used molecular barcoding, with unique molecular identifiers applied to normalize quantification of the TCRbeta repertoire. The public reads were reanalyzed by TCRdb: fastp trimming at Q25, MiXCR alignment, in-frame beta chains only. Identical CDR3 protein sequences are pooled into one entry, listed with their most common genes and DNA. Counted in this sample were a few hundred thousand distinct CDR3 sequences; 10% to 15% of them appeared once. The ten most abundant clones make up over 2% of the sample.

The sample was PBMCs, mostly from graft donor cells, taken 360 days after TCRalphabeta/CD19-depleted stem cell transplant. The V and J segments used are TRBV29-1 and TRBJ2-7; perhaps TRBD2 is the D gene, with 6 bases matching. The sequence derives from a male patient younger than 18 who had a stem cell transplant for acute myeloid leukemia, so the T cells may come from the graft donor. CDR3 region: CSVGSRETGYF. The DNA sequence reads TGCAGCGTTGGTTCTCGGGAGACTGGGTACTTC.